This T cell receptor beta chain was retrieved from a study of response to subunit inactivated influenza vaccine (dated by TCRdb to the late 2010s). With respect to the entire study: Deep quantitative T cell receptor repertoire profiling was used in the study to track responses to a trivalent subunit inactivated influenza vaccine. On the study overall, not on this receptor specifically: The authors suggested that each seasonal influenza vaccination may recruit only a limited number of new T cells.

The germline V gene yields SGHNT for CDR1 and YENEEA for CDR2. V loses 1 base of germline sequence and J loses 1 base, and the interval between the two ends is 7 bases. The CDR3 sequence holds 14 residues, the cysteine and phenylalanine included. Left in the record is the CDR3 DNA by itself, 42 bases read in frame from the first base. The library was obtained by RT-PCR. Sequenced using an Illumina HiSeq 2500. Using fastp trimming at Q25 and MiXCR clonotype assembly, TCRdb reanalyzed the public sequencing data and kept in-frame beta chains. Entries are consolidated by CDR3 protein sequence, retaining the most common genes and DNA. The sample records around 190,000 distinct CDR3 sequences, about 9.3% of which are singletons. Under 13% of the sample rests with the top ten. About this clonotype: Which antigen it targets is not known. No base quality values were provided; no much bigger clone lies one nucleotide off.

The receptor was isolated from a man aged 50-59 years who received an inactivated influenza vaccine. Donor details come from another sample of the same person, matched by shared clones. The material sequenced was non-naive T cells sorted from PBMCs, taken on the day of vaccination. The sample's cell subset or site label is to be understood as: memory T cell fraction. The chain uses TRBV11-3 and TRBJ1-1, with a tentative D gene TRBD1 over 5 matching bases. CDR3 region: CASSLGGSNTEAFF. DNA sequence: TGTGCCAGCAGCTTAGGGGGCTCGAACACTGAAGCTTTCTTT.